Listed below are T cell receptor beta chains from one sample, sequenced in a study of CD8 T cells in ankylosing spondylitis. Using its own MiXCR run on the 5' RACE reads, TCRdb lists one record per CDR3 protein. Counted here are 8,400 or so distinct CDR3 sequences, around 4% occurring once; the ten biggest clones make up 10%. The sequenced sample was blood, either unsorted or a sorted T cell fraction (not recorded which). The origin of the receptors is a female donor with ankylosing spondylitis or in good health (not recorded which). Both conserved end residues are part of each CDR3. A D gene is named only where the DNA matches it firmly. Only part of the rows carry a size: once, few, many, or a class if the clone is expanded.

d_call | clone_size | j_call | v_call | cdr3_nt | cdr3_aa
. | . | TRBJ1-1 | TRBV9 | TGTGCCAGCAGCCTTAGCCCCAGCAGCTCTGAAGCTTTCTTT | CASSLSPSSSEAFF
. | medium-sized | TRBJ1-3 | TRBV9 | TGTGCCAGCAGCGTAGGATCAGGGGTCCACTCTGGAAACACCATATATTTT | CASSVGSGVHSGNTIYF
. | many | TRBJ2-3 | TRBV9 | TGTGCCAGCAGCGTATCGAGGGTTACAGATACGCAGTATTTT | CASSVSRVTDTQYF
. | many | TRBJ1-2 | TRBV9 | TGTGCCAGCAGCGCGACCCCGGGGGCTAACTATGGCTACACCTTC | CASSATPGANYGYTF
. | many | TRBJ1-1 | TRBV9 | TGTGCCAGCAGCGTAGCACGGGACACCTGGACTGAAGCTTTCTTT | CASSVARDTWTEAFF
. | many | TRBJ2-7 | TRBV9 | TGTGCCAGCAGCGGAGAGGACAGTGAGATTAAAGAGCAGTACTTC | CASSGEDSEIKEQYF
. | many | TRBJ2-3 | TRBV9 | TGTGCCAGCAGCGAAAGGACCTTCGGCACAGATACGCAGTATTTT | CASSERTFGTDTQYF
. | many | TRBJ1-4 | TRBV9 | TGTGCCAGCAGCGTAGAGGGCGGAGAAAAACTGTTTTTT | CASSVEGGEKLFF
. | many | TRBJ1-6 | TRBV9 | TGTGCCAGCAGCGTAGGGGGTAAGGATTCACCCCTCCACTTT | CASSVGGKDSPLHF
TRBD1 | many | TRBJ1-2 | TRBV9 | TGTGCCAGCAGCGCGACCGGGACAGGGTCCTATGGCTACACCTTC | CASSATGTGSYGYTF